This TCR beta chain was sequenced in a study of post-analysis software for immune sequencing data. Study-level findings and limits: With TRBV5-6, TRBV5-1 and TRBV20-1 included, a handful of TRBV segments were more frequent in patients than in controls. Those with multiple sclerosis, the patient group, showed significantly lower normalized Chao1 diversity than controls.

Included in the TCR beta cDNA libraries were unique molecular identifiers. Input populations of roughly 1 to 11 million T cells gave rise to roughly 0.5 million cDNA molecules. TCRdb re-called the PCR reads with MiXCR, one entry per CDR3 protein. Of 380,000 or so distinct CDR3 sequences detected, about a third appear once; the ten largest clones hold 13%. The table lists this clonotype with a few counts. The antigen is unknown. After removal of 0 bases from V and 1 base from J, the junction contained 5 bases not matched to a gene. The CDR3 spans 16 residues. The germline gives CDR1 MNHEY, CDR2 SVGAGI. The chain links TRBV6-5 to TRBJ2-5; 7 positions match TRBD2. Sequenced material: blood. The clonotype was recovered from a girl between 5 and 17 years old with multiple sclerosis. The CDR3 region is CASSYSPAGIQETQYF. Here the CDR3 DNA reads TGTGCCAGCAGTTACTCTCCAGCGGGGATCCAAGAGACCCAGTACTTC.